This T cell receptor beta chain was observed in a study of metastatic and nonmetastatic thyroid tumors. Trimming shortened V by 10 bases and J by 5 bases, and 11 bases separated the two germline ends. Germline V gene sequence: CDR1 MDHEN, CDR2 SYDVKM. This CDR3 comprises 11 residues. Every patient underwent thyroid surgery untreated. TCRdb re-called the PCR reads via MiXCR. The table includes about 59,000 clones, about 17% detected once. There are many counts of this clone. The clonotype originates from a male donor with papillary thyroid cancer or a benign thyroid nodule (not recorded which). Some clones in this sample may be carry-over from other donors' samples. The specimen sequenced was blood. The chain is built from TRBV28 and TRBJ2-5, with D unresolved. CDR3 amino acids: CATGRSETQYF. CDR3 DNA sequence: TGTGCCACGGGTAGGTCGGAGACCCAGTACTTC. The full variable domain, its missing parts supplied by reference TRBV28 and TRBJ2-5, is DVKVTQSSRYLVKRTGEKVFLECVQDMDHENMFWYRQDPGLGLRLIYFSYDVKMKEKGDIPEGYSVSREKKERFSLILESASTNQTSMYLCATGRSETQYFGPGTRLLVL.